This entry lists 9 T cell receptor beta chains sequenced from one sample in a study of response to subunit inactivated influenza vaccine. MiXCR, applied by TCRdb to the RT-PCR reads, yields one record per CDR3 protein. In the table there are about 240,000 distinct CDR3 sequences, over 9% of which are singletons. The material sequenced was non-naive T cells sorted from PBMCs, taken 14 to 15 days before vaccination. These receptors were obtained from a man between 50 and 59 years old who received an inactivated influenza vaccine.

The J gene is TRBJ2-7, the V gene TRBV7-9; 10 bases map to TRBD1. V dropped 0 bases and J dropped 5; count of bases not matched to a gene: 7. Germline values: CDR1 SEHNR, CDR2 FQNEAQ (reference sequence). The CDR3 is made up of 16 amino acids. The CDR3 DNA reads TGTGCCAGCAGCTTAGCGTTGGGACAGGGGACGCACGAGCAGTACTTC. Translation gives CASSLALGQGTHEQYF.

This clonotype was detected a few times. The chain joins TRBV7-2 to TRBJ2-1; weak D call: TRBD2 (7 bases). V was pared by 5 bases and J by 8 bases, with 19 bases between. The V gene's germline CDR1 is SGHTA and CDR2 FQGNSA. The CDR3 consists of 15 residues. The CDR3 sequence is CASSASGTHGDEQFF. The DNA for the CDR3 is TGTGCCAGCAGCGCCAGCGGGACACACGGCGATGAGCAGTTCTTC.

This clonotype was seen ten or more times. The V gene is TRBV13, the J gene TRBJ2-7; D is unclear. The CDR3 is made up of 15 amino acids. In germline, CDR1 is PRHDT, CDR2 FYEKMQ (reference sequence). Trimming shortened V by 0 bases and J by 2 bases, and 11 bases separated the two germline ends. CDR3 sequence: CASSLGSRLTYEQYF. The CDR3 DNA is TGTGCCAGCAGCTTAGGCTCCCGGTTAACCTACGAGCAGTACTTC.

This clonotype came up a few times. The chain is built from TRBV2 and TRBJ2-5; TRBD1 matches at 8 bases. CDR1 and CDR2 from the germline V gene are SNHLY and FYNNEI. The CDR3 covers 14 residues. V was pared by 4 bases and J by 0 bases, with 1 base of the junction left unmatched. The CDR3 region has the DNA TGTGCCAGCAGTGGGGACAGGTACCAAGAGACCCAGTACTTC. It encodes CASSGDRYQETQYF.

This clonotype has at least ten counts. The chain's CDR3 is CASRAPEQNSYNSPLHF. The CDR3 coding sequence is TGTGCCAGCAGGGCCCCTGAGCAGAACTCCTATAATTCACCCCTCCACTTT. The chain joins TRBV2 to TRBJ1-6, with D hard to call. The germline V gene encodes CDR1 SNHLY and CDR2 FYNNEI. Trimming took 6 bases from V and 0 from J, leaving 15 bases between them. The CDR3 loop spans 17 amino acids.

This clonotype was counted between two and nine times. The chain employs TRBV10-3 and TRBJ2-1; 8 bases line up with TRBD2. Germline CDR1 is ENHRY and CDR2 is SYGVKD. The ends lost 2 bases at V and 12 bases at J; junction bases unmatched: 3. The CDR3 is 12 residues long. CDR3 nucleotides: TGTGCCATCAGTGAGCCCGGGACTAGGCAGTTCTTC. This sequence encodes CAISEPGTRQFF.

This clonotype has only a few counts. The rearrangement uses TRBV7-2 and TRBJ1-2, with TRBD1 identical over 9 bases. CDR1 is SGHTA, CDR2 FQGNSA, per germline. The V gene end was trimmed by 1 base and the J gene end by 2 bases; junction bases not matched to a gene: 5. The CDR3 length is 16 residues. The CDR3 nucleotides read TGTGCCAGCAGCTTAGTACCGGGACAGGGCAACTATGGCTACACCTTC. This sequence encodes CASSLVPGQGNYGYTF.

This clonotype was observed at least ten times. The J gene is TRBJ1-2, the V gene TRBV28, with 7 bases aligning to TRBD1. The trim removed 3 bases at V and 8 bases at J, leaving 3 bases unmatched. The CDR3 covers 12 residues. Germline V gene sequence: CDR1 MDHEN, CDR2 SYDVKM. The CDR3, as DNA: TGTGCCAGCAGTTTTCCAGGGGGAGGCTACACCTTC. This sequence encodes CASSFPGGGYTF.

In this sample, this clonotype turned up a few times. V and J are TRBV12-3 or TRBV12-4 and TRBJ2-2; 12 bases fit TRBD2. The CDR3 contains 17 residues. V lost 3 bases, J lost 6 bases, and 8 bases stayed unmatched. This chain's CDR3 is CASSFGWTSGAPGELFF. The CDR3 nucleotides read TGTGCCAGCAGTTTCGGTTGGACTAGCGGGGCCCCCGGGGAGCTGTTTTTT.